The rows below give T cell receptor beta chains drawn from one sample of a study of blood T cells in healthy people across ages. TCRdb used MiXCR to reprocess the 5' RACE reads, holding one entry per CDR3 protein. This table holds approximately 600,000 distinct CDR3 sequences, roughly 58% found once. The sample was blood. These receptors came from a man aged 55 to 70 in good health. The conserved cysteine and the conserved F or W are not part of the CDR3 here.

cdr3_length: 12; j_call: TRBJ1-2; v_call: TRBV25-1; cdr3_aa: ASMPSGTPLGYT
cdr3_length: 14; j_call: TRBJ1-4; v_call: TRBV4-1; cdr3_aa: ASSGSGQGGNEKLF
cdr3_length: 13; j_call: TRBJ2-5; v_call: TRBV6-1; cdr3_aa: ASSPQPWYQETQY
cdr3_length: 11; j_call: TRBJ1-4; v_call: TRBV29-1; cdr3_aa: SVATGAVEKLF
cdr3_length: 10; j_call: TRBJ1-2; v_call: TRBV24-1; cdr3_aa: ATSDSGDGYT
cdr3_length: 12; j_call: TRBJ2-7; v_call: TRBV3-1; cdr3_aa: ASSLLGKGGEQY
cdr3_length: 14; j_call: TRBJ2-7; v_call: TRBV6-5; cdr3_aa: ASSYEASPKGHEQY
cdr3_length: 13; j_call: TRBJ1-1; v_call: TRBV29-1; cdr3_aa: SVEQLNRGNTEAF
cdr3_length: 13; j_call: TRBJ2-1; v_call: TRBV7-9; cdr3_aa: ASSFGSPSYNEQF
cdr3_length: 15; j_call: TRBJ1-6; v_call: TRBV7-9; cdr3_aa: ASSLQDWGGRRSPLH
cdr3_length: 10; j_call: TRBJ2-1; v_call: TRBV20-1; cdr3_aa: SASSTYNEQF
cdr3_length: 13; j_call: TRBJ2-4; v_call: TRBV15; cdr3_aa: ATSKPEGPKNIQY
cdr3_length: 13; j_call: TRBJ2-1; v_call: TRBV29-1; cdr3_aa: SAKRDISSYNEQF
cdr3_length: 12; j_call: TRBJ1-1; v_call: TRBV5-1; cdr3_aa: ASSGTGMEAEAF
cdr3_length: 12; j_call: TRBJ1-2; v_call: TRBV20-1; cdr3_aa: SARGGPAGGSYT
cdr3_length: 12; j_call: TRBJ2-5; v_call: TRBV20-1; cdr3_aa: SAATPNREETQY
cdr3_length: 12; j_call: TRBJ1-2; v_call: TRBV6-1; cdr3_aa: ASSEGSDDYGYT
cdr3_length: 13; j_call: TRBJ2-3; v_call: TRBV5-1; cdr3_aa: ASSLTGSSTDTQY
cdr3_length: 12; j_call: TRBJ2-2; v_call: TRBV11-1; cdr3_aa: ASNGGRGTGELF
cdr3_length: 13; j_call: TRBJ1-6; v_call: TRBV2; cdr3_aa: ASSERRVVNSPLH
cdr3_length: 11; j_call: TRBJ2-5; v_call: TRBV11-2; cdr3_aa: ASSAQGWETQY
cdr3_length: 12; j_call: -; v_call: TRBV18; cdr3_aa: ASSPRDSLYEQY